This T cell receptor (beta chain) is from a study of cytomegalovirus exposure and HLA in healthy donors. Regarding the study as a whole: Association of a missense DCLRE1C variant with TCR beta V- and J-gene trimming was reported in a later analysis. Compared with the roughly 670-donor mean, an Asian-associated ancestry cluster reportedly had fewer N-insertions, according to a later analysis.

The study ran its PCR with 60 Vbeta and 13 Jbeta primers. Assay used: immunoSEQ multiplex PCR; TCRdb lists only in-frame clones, some missing. This sample yields some 100,000 clones, of which 75% are seen a single time; 12% to 15% belongs to the top ten. Trimming stripped 0 bases from V and 4 bases from J, with 18 bases between. Germline loops: CDR1 SGHRS, CDR2 YFSETQ. CDR3 length: 17 residues. A remark on this clone: Its target is unknown.

This sequence was found in a male donor in good health and CMV-seropositive. The sequencing sample was made of PBMCs. This rearrangement joins TRBV5-1 to TRBJ2-3; a possible D gene is TRBD2 (6 bases). The CDR3 region has the DNA TGCGCCAGCAGCTTGGAAGGGGTACTAGCTCCGGCAGATACGCAGTATTTT. Amino acids: CASSLEGVLAPADTQYF.